Below, 27 T cell receptor beta chains from the same sample are listed, as sequenced in a study of OX40 agonist ivuxolimab in advanced cancers. Assay: immunoSEQ multiplex PCR; the TCRdb copy retains only in-frame clones and omits some. The data contain 60,000 to 100,000 clones, more than 80% of them singletons. This sample comprised CD4+ or CD8+ T cells sorted from blood, obtained in a trial of the OX40 agonist ivuxolimab. The receptors derive from an adult with an advanced solid tumor such as melanoma, head and neck, liver or kidney cancer.

Only one count was recorded for this clone. This chain connects TRBV11-2 to TRBJ1-2; 8 bases map to TRBD1. The V gene end was trimmed by 3 bases and the J gene end by 0 bases; junction bases not matched to a gene: 9. Germline loops: CDR1 SGHAT, CDR2 FQNNGV. The CDR3 length is 17 residues. CDR3 residues: CASSLEPTGAANYGYTF. As DNA, the CDR3 is TGTGCCAGCAGCTTGGAACCGACAGGGGCCGCTAACTATGGCTACACCTTC.

This chain links TRBV6-5 with TRBJ2-1; 12 bases line up with TRBD2. From germline, CDR1 is MNHEY and CDR2 SVGAGI. This CDR3 has 15 residues. The V and J ends lost 4 bases and 7 bases, in that order; junction bases with no gene match: 5. Here the CDR3 DNA reads TGTGCCAGCAGTTCCGGACTAGCGGGGTTTAATGAGCAGTTCTTC. Its translation: CASSSGLAGFNEQFF.

The chain is built from TRBV5-1 and TRBJ2-2; D is uncertain. The germline V gene encodes CDR1 SGHRS and CDR2 YFSETQ. CDR3 length equals 12 residues. Trimming took off 1 base at V and 8 bases at J, with 6 bases between the two ends. In DNA, the CDR3 is TGCGCCAGCAGCTTGCTCGTAGGGGAGCTGTTTTTT. Amino acid sequence: CASSLLVGELFF.

This clone was found a few times. CDR3 sequence: CAWSVYRRNTEAFF. CDR3 in DNA: TGTGCCTGGAGTGTATACAGACGGAACACTGAAGCTTTCTTT. The rearrangement uses TRBV30 and TRBJ1-1, with D unresolved. Trimming shortened V by 0 bases and J by 1 base, and 9 bases separated the two germline ends. Germline lookup yields CDR1 GTSNPN and CDR2 SVGIG (reference sequence). The CDR3 has 14 amino acids. Together with reference TRBV30 and TRBJ1-1, the CDR3 gives the full variable domain: SQTIHQWPATLVQPVGSPLSLECTVEGTSNPNLYWYRQAAGRGLQLLFYSVGIGQISSEVPQNLSASRPQDRQFILSSKKLLLSDSGFYLCAWSVYRRNTEAFFGQGTRLTVV.

V and J are TRBV4-1 and TRBJ1-1; no definite D call. The germline V and J ends were trimmed by 1 base and 7 bases, with 13 bases remaining between them. This CDR3 spans 14 amino acids. The V gene's germline CDR1 is MGHRA and CDR2 YSYEKL. The CDR3 DNA reads TGCGCCAGCAGCCAAGTTGATCCGGGATTTGAAGCTTTCTTT. Translation: CASSQVDPGFEAFF.

The CDR3 loop reads CASSAGQGTDEQYF. CDR3 in DNA: TGTGCCAGTAGTGCGGGACAGGGGACAGACGAGCAGTACTTC. The rearrangement uses TRBV19 and TRBJ2-7, with 10 nucleotides matching TRBD1. From germline, CDR1 is LNHDA and CDR2 SQIVND (reference sequence). V lost 5 bases to trimming and J lost 5 bases; unmatched junction nucleotides: 6. The CDR3 has 14 residues. Based on the CDR3 plus reference TRBV19 and TRBJ2-7, the full variable domain is DGGITQSPKYLFRKEGQNVTLSCEQNLNHDAMYWYRQDPGQGLRLIYYSQIVNDFQKGDIAEGYSVSREKKESFPLTVTSAQKNPTAFYLCASSAGQGTDEQYFGPGTRLTVT.

V and J are TRBV7-2 and TRBJ2-7, with 10 bases that match TRBD2. The germline gives CDR1 SGHTA, CDR2 FQGNSA. V dropped 5 bases and J dropped 2; count of bases not matched to a gene: 9. This CDR3 is built from 16 residues. CDR3 region: CASSPAILAGAYEQYF. The CDR3 nucleotides are TGTGCCAGCAGCCCCGCGATTCTAGCGGGAGCCTACGAGCAGTACTTC.

The chain has TRBV9 and TRBJ2-2, with D uncertain. This CDR3 is built from 16 residues. Deletions cut 5 bases from V and 2 bases from J, with 16 bases between. Germline V gene sequence: CDR1 SGDLS, CDR2 YYNGEE. CDR3 sequence reads: CASSHPPGRNTGELFF. The CDR3 bases are TGTGCCAGCAGTCACCCCCCGGGCCGCAACACCGGGGAGCTGTTTTTT. Variable domain in full (rest from reference TRBV9 and TRBJ2-2): DSGVTQTPKHLITATGQRVTLRCSPRSGDLSVYWYQQSLDQGLQFLIQYYNGEERAKGNILERFSAQQFPDLHSELNLSSLELGDSALYFCASSHPPGRNTGELFFGEGSRLTVL.

The rearrangement joins TRBV6-6 to TRBJ1-4, with 9 bases aligning to TRBD1. V dropped 4 bases and J dropped 8; count of bases not matched to a gene: 5. The CDR3 covers 14 residues. CDR1 and CDR2 from the germline V gene are MNHNY and SVGAGI (reference sequence). DNA of the CDR3: TGTGCCAGCAGTTGGGACAGGGCTGGCGAAAAACTGTTTTTT. Translation gives CASSWDRAGEKLFF.

The rearrangement joins TRBV7-6 to TRBJ2-7, with D unclear. CDR1 SGHVS and CDR2 FNYEAQ come from the germline V gene. This CDR3 is built from 13 residues. Trimming took off 1 base at V and 1 base at J, with 5 bases between the two ends. For the CDR3, the DNA is TGTGCCAGCAGCTTAGGTGCGTCCTACGAGCAGTACTTC. This codes for CASSLGASYEQYF.

A note on this clone: A junction boundary mismatches the germline segment, possibly from a read error. This chain connects TRBV6-1 to TRBJ1-3; D unresolved. The CDR3 is made up of 13 amino acids. Germline lookup yields CDR1 MNHNS and CDR2 SASEGT. The CDR3 bases are TGTGCCAGCAGTGAACGAGGGAGAAACACCATACATTTT. Protein: CASSERGRNTIHF.

V gene TRBV2 combines with J gene TRBJ2-2; 8 nucleotides match TRBD1. The ends lost 6 bases at V and 1 base at J; junction bases unmatched: 4. CDR1 is SNHLY, CDR2 FYNNEI, per germline. CDR3 length: 15 residues. CDR3: CASSRDRLNTGELFF. In DNA form, the CDR3 reads TGTGCCAGCAGCCGGGACAGGTTGAACACCGGGGAGCTGTTTTTT.

This chain links TRBV7-6 with TRBJ2-5; TRBD2 is a possible D gene (6 bases). V lost 1 base, J lost 2 bases, and 8 bases lay in between. This CDR3 region has 14 residues. Germline V CDR1 and CDR2: SGHVS, FNYEAQ. The CDR3 region is CASSLGGTQETQYF. For the CDR3, the DNA is TGTGCCAGCAGCTTAGGAGGGACTCAAGAGACCCAGTACTTC.

This clone has just a few counts. V and J are TRBV6-1 and TRBJ1-6; 11 bases line up with TRBD1. The ends lost 10 bases at V and 9 bases at J; junction bases unmatched: 11. Germline CDR1 reads MNHNS; CDR2 reads SASEGT. CDR3 length equals 15 residues. CDR3 protein: CATGPGQGVISPLHF. The CDR3 DNA reads as TGTGCCACCGGACCGGGACAGGGGGTGATTTCACCCCTCCACTTT.

This clone occurred once. The chain has TRBV19 and TRBJ1-1; 11 positions agree with TRBD1. Germline CDR1 and CDR2: LNHDA and SQIVND (reference sequence). CDR3 size: 18 residues. Losses at the gene ends were 1 base for V and 4 bases for J; bases not matched to a gene: 11. The CDR3 reads CASSIVWGQGVRSTEAFF. As DNA, the CDR3 is TGTGCCAGTAGTATAGTTTGGGGACAGGGGGTCCGGAGCACTGAAGCTTTCTTT.

The chain links TRBV5-5 to TRBJ2-2, with 9 bases identical to TRBD1. The germline V gene has CDR1 SGHKS and CDR2 YYEKEE (reference sequence). V lost 6 bases and J lost 3; bases outside the gene matches: 3. The length of the CDR3 is 14 residues. The CDR3 is CASIQGAYTGELFF. In DNA, the CDR3 is TGTGCCAGCATACAGGGGGCGTACACCGGGGAGCTGTTTTTT.

The chain has TRBV6-1 and TRBJ1-2, with 8 bases that match TRBD1. The CDR3 is made up of 15 amino acids. CDR1 and CDR2 (germline): MNHNS, SASEGT. With 1 base clipped from V and 7 bases from J, the junction kept 8 bases outside the gene matches. CDR3 in DNA: TGTGCCAGCAGTGAAGGCCGCAGGGGGCGGACTGGCTACACCTTC. Its protein is CASSEGRRGRTGYTF.

The chain carries TRBV7-3 and TRBJ1-4, with D tentatively TRBD1 (5 bases). V dropped 1 base and J dropped 12 bases, with 12 bases sitting between them. The CDR3 totals 13 residues. Per the germline V gene, CDR1 is SGHTA and CDR2 is FQGTGA. The CDR3 sequence: CASSLNPGFELFF. In nucleotides, the CDR3 is TGTGCCAGCAGCTTAAACCCAGGGTTTGAACTGTTTTTT.

This clone appeared a few times. Written as DNA, the CDR3 is TGCGCCAGCAGTGAGTATAGGCTTTACAATGAGCAGTTCTTC. It encodes CASSEYRLYNEQFF. The rearrangement links TRBV10-2 to TRBJ2-1; D gene unclear. Trimming took off 1 base at V and 4 bases at J, with 8 bases between the two ends. The V gene's germline CDR1 is WSHSY and CDR2 SAAADI. The CDR3 spans 14 residues.

CDR3 region: CASSPGTATYEQYF. DNA of the CDR3: TGTGCCAGCAGCCCCGGGACCGCTACCTACGAGCAGTACTTC. The V call is TRBV7-9, the J call TRBJ2-7, with D perhaps matching TRBD1 or TRBD2 (5 bases each). Germline CDR1 SEHNR, CDR2 FQNEAQ (reference sequence). The CDR3 is 14 residues long. The V gene lost 5 bases and the J gene lost 2 bases, with 13 bases spanning the gap.

The gene calls are TRBV2 and TRBJ2-2; D is uncertain. This CDR3 has 15 residues. CDR1 is SNHLY, CDR2 FYNNEI, per germline. V gave up 3 bases and J gave up 5 bases, with 13 bases separating them. The CDR3 spells CASSDDVGLTGELFF. The CDR3 bases are TGTGCCAGCAGTGATGACGTAGGATTAACCGGGGAGCTGTTTTTT.

The chain combines TRBV15 with TRBJ1-4; D is possibly TRBD1 (5 bases). Germline CDR1 reads LNHNV; CDR2 reads YYDKDF (reference sequence). Trimming left V 5 bases short and J 8 bases short, with 15 bases between. This CDR3 contains 14 residues. CDR3 nucleotides: TGTGCCACCAGCCGGGGCACGGAGGGGGAAAAACTGTTTTTT. Amino acids: CATSRGTEGEKLFF.

The chain links TRBV29-1 to TRBJ2-7, with 8 bases identical to TRBD1. The junction had 12 bases not matched to a gene; V was cut back by 8 bases and J by 6 bases. From germline, CDR1 is SQVTM and CDR2 ANQGSEA. CDR3 size: 13 residues. The chain's CDR3 is CSTSGQGGSEQYF. CDR3 nucleotides: TGCAGCACCTCCGGACAGGGAGGTTCCGAGCAGTACTTC.

The table lists this clone with a count of one. The junction and the germline gene differ at one end; a read error may be behind it. The chain has TRBV5-4 and TRBJ2-3, with 10 nucleotides matching TRBD2. CDR1 is SGHNT, CDR2 YYREEE, per germline (reference sequence). The CDR3 loop spans 14 amino acids. The CDR3 is CASSPPGPSGGSVF. The CDR3 coding sequence is TGTGCCAGCAGTCCGCCTGGGCCTAGCGGGGGATCGGTTTTT.

This chain joins TRBV9 and TRBJ2-3; D uncertain. V was cut by 7 bases and J by 4 bases, with 10 bases left in between. This CDR3 has 12 amino acids. Germline V CDR1 and CDR2: SGDLS, YYNGEE. The CDR3 here is CASATSADTQYF. CDR3 DNA: TGTGCCAGCGCCACAAGTGCAGATACGCAGTATTTT.

This chain links TRBV6-5 with TRBJ2-3, with 7 bases matching TRBD1. This CDR3 has 16 amino acids. In germline, CDR1 is MNHEY, CDR2 SVGAGI. With V trimmed by 0 bases and J by 2 bases, 5 bases remained unmatched. The CDR3, as DNA: TGTGCCAGCAGTTACTCAGAGGACAGGATCACAGATACGCAGTATTTT. It is translated as CASSYSEDRITDTQYF.

This sequence joins TRBV7-9 and TRBJ2-3; D is possibly TRBD2 (6 bases). V shed 0 bases and J shed 2 bases, with 12 bases lying between them. Germline CDR1 reads SEHNR; CDR2 reads FQNEAQ (reference sequence). The CDR3 is 16 residues long. The CDR3 sequence is CASSLAAGFLTDTQYF. DNA for the CDR3: TGTGCCAGCAGCTTAGCGGCGGGATTCCTCACAGATACGCAGTATTTT. The complete variable domain, with remaining parts taken from reference TRBV7-9 and TRBJ2-3, reads DTGVSQNPRHKITKRGQNVTFRCDPISEHNRLYWYRQTLGQGPEFLTYFQNEAQLEKSRLLSDRFSAERPKGSFSTLEIQRTEQGDSAMYLCASSLAAGFLTDTQYFGPGTRLTVL.